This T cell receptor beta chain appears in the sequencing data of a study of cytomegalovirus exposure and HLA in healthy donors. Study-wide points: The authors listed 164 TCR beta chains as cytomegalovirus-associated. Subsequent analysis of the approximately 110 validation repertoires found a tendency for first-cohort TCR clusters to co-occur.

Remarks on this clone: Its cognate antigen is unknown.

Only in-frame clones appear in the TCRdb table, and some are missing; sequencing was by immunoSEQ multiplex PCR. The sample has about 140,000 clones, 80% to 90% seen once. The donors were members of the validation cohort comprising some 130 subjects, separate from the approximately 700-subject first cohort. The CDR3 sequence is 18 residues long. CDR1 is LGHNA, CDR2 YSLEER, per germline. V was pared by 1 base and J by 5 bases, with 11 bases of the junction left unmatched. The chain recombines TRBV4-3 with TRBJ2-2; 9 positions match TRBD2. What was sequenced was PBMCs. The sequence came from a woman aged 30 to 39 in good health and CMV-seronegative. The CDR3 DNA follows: TGCGCCAGCAGCCAAGTACCCCTTAGCGGGGGTGATACCGGGGAGCTGTTTTTT. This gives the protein CASSQVPLSGGDTGELFF.